What follows are 17 T cell receptor beta chains derived from one specimen sequenced in a study of blood T cells in healthy people across ages. Then a second PCR, running roughly 6 to 11 cycles, was carried out with a sample-barcoded 5' primer and a J-beta primer mix. One entry per CDR3 protein, called by TCRdb with MiXCR from the 5' RACE reads. The sample carries 450,000 to 650,000 distinct CDR3 sequences, nearly 25% recorded once. These data also formed part of another study, on T cells of mothers and their children.

The sequenced material came from blood. These TCRs come from a boy between 5 and 17 years old in good health.

The V call is TRBV12-3 or TRBV12-4, the J call TRBJ1-1, with D perhaps matching TRBD1 (5 bases). CDR3 length equals 13 residues. Trimming took off 2 bases at V and 4 bases at J, with 8 bases between the two ends. The CDR3 loop is CASSLHGGTEAFF. CDR3 sequence (DNA): TGTGCCAGCAGTTTACACGGGGGCACTGAAGCTTTCTTT.

This sequence joins TRBV4-1 and TRBJ2-5, with D tentatively TRBD2 (6 bases). The DNA matches TRBJ2-7 better at its end, which makes the J call doubtful. The CDR3 is made up of 16 amino acids. Germline V CDR1 and CDR2: MGHRA, YSYEKL. The CDR3, as DNA: TGCGCCAGCAGCCAAGGGCCGGGACTCGGATTCCCCGAGCAGTACTTC. Translation: CASSQGPGLGFPEQYF.

The J gene is TRBJ1-6, the V gene TRBV6-2 or TRBV6-3, with 8 bases lining up with TRBD1. J lost 9 bases, V lost 8 bases, and 9 bases had no gene match. In germline, CDR1 is MNHEY, CDR2 SVGEGT. The CDR3 has 14 residues. In nucleotides, the CDR3 is TGTGCCAGCCGCACGACAGGGGCCTTTTCACCCCTCCACTTT. Residues: CASRTTGAFSPLHF.

V usage is TRBV19 and J usage is TRBJ2-1; 8 bases align to TRBD1. Germline loops: CDR1 LNHDA, CDR2 SQIVND (reference sequence). The CDR3 has 15 amino acids. Written as DNA, the CDR3 is TGTGCTACCTTGGACAGGGAATCTATCTACAATGAGCAGTTCTTC. Residues: CATLDRESIYNEQFF.

This clonotype has only a few counts. V and J are TRBV7-2 and TRBJ1-6, with 7 nucleotides matching TRBD1. V shed 5 bases and J 3 bases; nucleotides not matched to a gene: 4. This CDR3 is 15 amino acids long. The germline CDR1 and CDR2 sequences are SGHTA and FQGNSA. Written as DNA, the CDR3 is TGTGCCAGCAGCCCGGGACAGCTCTATAATTCACCCCTCCACTTT. Translation gives CASSPGQLYNSPLHF.

This clonotype was seen only a few times. The chain is built from TRBV7-2 and TRBJ2-5; 13 bases fit TRBD2. The CDR3 covers 20 residues. CDR1 SGHTA and CDR2 FQGNSA come from the germline V gene. V gave up 0 bases and J gave up 5 bases; unmatched junction bases: 15. CDR3 in DNA: TGTGCCAGCAGCTTAGCGTCCCTAGGGACTAGCGGGGCCTCGAGGGAGACCCAGTACTTC. Encoded protein: CASSLASLGTSGASRETQYF.

In nucleotides, the CDR3 is TGTGCCAGCAGAGCCAGTGGGGGGGGGGATACGCAGTATTTT. It specifies CASRASGGGDTQYF. The chain links TRBV12-3 or TRBV12-4 to TRBJ2-3, with 7 positions matching TRBD2. There are 14 residues in the CDR3. V was clipped by 6 bases and J by 6 bases; unmatched bases: 9.

This clonotype has just a few counts. The rearrangement uses TRBV11-2 and TRBJ2-7, with TRBD1 matching over 11 bases. The germline CDR1 and CDR2 sequences are SGHAT and FQNNGV. The V segment lost 5 bases and the J segment 6 bases; nucleotides outside the gene matches: 6. CDR3 length: 14 amino acids. The CDR3 protein is CASSIPGQGGEQYF. CDR3 nucleotide sequence: TGTGCCAGCAGCATACCGGGACAGGGGGGCGAGCAGTACTTC.

The chain recombines TRBV6-2 or TRBV6-3 with TRBJ2-5, with 7 bases aligning to TRBD2. Germline CDR1 reads MNHEY; CDR2 reads SVGEGT. V was pared by 5 bases and J by 5 bases, with 14 bases of the junction left unmatched. The CDR3 runs to 16 residues. The CDR3 DNA reads as TGTGCCAGCAGTCTTCCTAGCGGAGGGAATGGGGAGACCCAGTACTTC. It translates to CASSLPSGGNGETQYF.

This clonotype was counted a few times. The genes are TRBV20-1 and TRBJ2-7; D possibly uses TRBD1 or TRBD2 (5 bases each). This CDR3 is built from 14 residues. The V end was cut by 0 bases, the J end by 3 bases, with 12 bases between. CDR1 DFQATT and CDR2 SNEGSKA come from the germline V gene (reference sequence). The CDR3: CSARDQGAGYEQYF. The DNA of the CDR3 is TGCAGTGCTAGAGACCAGGGAGCAGGCTACGAGCAGTACTTC.

This clonotype turned up a few times. The chain joins TRBV9 to TRBJ2-5; TRBD1 agrees at 9 bases. The J call is uncertain, as TRBJ2-7 better fits the DNA end. CDR1 is SGDLS and CDR2 is YYNGEE in the germline V gene. The CDR3 runs to 15 residues. CDR3 nucleotides: TGTGCCAGCAGCCCGACAGGGGGTTACTCCTACGAGCAGTACTTC. Translating it yields CASSPTGGYSYEQYF.

This chain connects TRBV7-2 to TRBJ2-1, with D unresolved. CDR1 is SGHTA and CDR2 is FQGNSA in the germline V gene. V was shortened by 0 bases and J by 5 bases, with 14 bases between the two germline ends. CDR3 length: 16 residues. CDR3 coding DNA: TGTGCCAGCAGCTTAGCGCCAGGTCTCCCCGACAATGAGCAGTTCTTC. It specifies CASSLAPGLPDNEQFF.

This clonotype came up a few times. This chain connects TRBV27 to TRBJ2-7, with D unresolved. CDR3 length: 13 amino acids. V was shortened by 6 bases and J by 5 bases, with 14 bases between the two germline ends. Looked up from germline, CDR1 is MNHEY and CDR2 is SMNVEV (reference sequence). Here the CDR3 DNA reads TGTGCCAGCAGAGGTTTCCGAAGGGACGAGCAGTACTTC. Protein sequence: CASRGFRRDEQYF.

The rearrangement links TRBV27 to TRBJ2-2; TRBD1 is a possible D gene (6 bases). Trimming pared 3 bases from V and 9 bases from J, leaving 20 bases between. Germline lookup yields CDR1 MNHEY and CDR2 SMNVEV (reference sequence). The length of the CDR3 is 16 residues. Here the CDR3 reads CASSFLQGIGVRELFF. For the CDR3, the DNA is TGTGCCAGCAGTTTTCTCCAGGGGATTGGAGTGAGGGAGCTGTTTTTT.

The rearrangement links TRBV7-2 to TRBJ2-5; TRBD2 is a possible D gene (5 bases). With the DNA end fitting TRBJ2-7 better, the J assignment may be wrong. The CDR3 extends over 15 amino acids. CDR1 and CDR2 from the germline V gene are SGHTA and FQGNSA. CDR3 amino acids: CASTPASGETYEQYF. CDR3 bases: TGTGCCAGCACCCCAGCGAGTGGGGAGACCTACGAGCAGTACTTC.

This clonotype was observed a handful of times. V and J are TRBV20-1 and TRBJ1-1, with D maybe TRBD1 (5 bases). The CDR3 runs to 15 residues. Germline CDR1 DFQATT, CDR2 SNEGSKA (reference sequence). Trimming pared 0 bases from V and 0 bases from J, leaving 11 bases between. CDR3 DNA sequence: TGCAGTGCTAGAGATAGGGGACCAATGAACACTGAAGCTTTCTTT. Protein: CSARDRGPMNTEAFF.

For this clonotype: One junction end does not reproduce the germline sequence, and a read error may be involved. The genes are TRBV3-1 and TRBJ1-4; 9 bases align to TRBD1. Germline V CDR1 and CDR2: LGHDT, YNNKEL (reference sequence). CDR3 length: 16 residues. The chain's CDR3 is CASSPHRGQSNEKLFF. In DNA, the CDR3 is TGCGCCAGCAGCCCCCACAGGGGGCAGTCTAATGAAAAACTGTTTTTT. The full variable domain, its missing parts supplied by reference TRBV3-1 and TRBJ1-4, is DTAVSQTPKYLVTQMGNDKSIKCEQNLGHDTMYWYKQDSKKFLKIMFSYNNKELIINETVPNRFSPKSPDKAHLNLHINSLELGDSAVYFCASSPHRGQSNEKLFFGSGTQLSVL.